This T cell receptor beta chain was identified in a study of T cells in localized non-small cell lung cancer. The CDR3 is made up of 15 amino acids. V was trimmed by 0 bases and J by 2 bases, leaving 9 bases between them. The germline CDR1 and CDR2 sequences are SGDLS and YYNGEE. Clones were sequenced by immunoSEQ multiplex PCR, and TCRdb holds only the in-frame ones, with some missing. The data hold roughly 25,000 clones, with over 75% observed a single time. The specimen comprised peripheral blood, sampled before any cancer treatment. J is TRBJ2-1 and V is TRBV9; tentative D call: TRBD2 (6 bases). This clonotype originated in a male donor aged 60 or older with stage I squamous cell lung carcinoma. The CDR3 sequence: CASSVVGGPYNEQFF. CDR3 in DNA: TGTGCCAGCAGCGTAGTGGGGGGACCCTACAATGAGCAGTTCTTC.